The 15 T cell receptor beta chains in this list originate from one sample, sequenced in a study of T cells after yellow fever vaccination. MiXCR was run by TCRdb on the 5' RACE reads, yielding one entry per CDR3 protein. This table has about 400,000 distinct CDR3 sequences, over 5% appearing once. This specimen was PBMCs, taken 5 days after the yellow fever booster vaccination. The receptors come from a young man who received the YFV17D yellow fever vaccine.

This clonotype has only a few counts. This rearrangement joins TRBV10-3 to TRBJ2-1; D gene unclear. V dropped 4 bases and J dropped 0 bases, with 7 bases sitting between them. The CDR3 has 14 amino acids. CDR1 is ENHRY, CDR2 SYGVKD, per germline. DNA for the CDR3: TGTGCCATCAGTGGGCCAGTCTCCTACAATGAGCAGTTCTTC. It specifies CAISGPVSYNEQFF.

This clonotype was picked up many times. V gene TRBV5-1 combines with J gene TRBJ2-1; D call uncertain. The V end lost 0 bases, the J end lost 8 bases, and 12 bases lay between the germline ends. Germline CDR1 is SGHRS and CDR2 is YFSETQ. CDR3 size: 14 residues. In DNA form, the CDR3 reads TGCGCCAGCAGCTTGGCCGGAAGGGCGGATGAGCAGTTCTTC. It is translated as CASSLAGRADEQFF.

The J gene is TRBJ2-7, the V gene TRBV29-1; either TRBD1 or TRBD2 may supply D (5 bases each). Trimming shortened V by 4 bases and J by 0 bases, and 10 bases separated the two germline ends. Germline-derived CDR1 and CDR2 are SQVTM and ANQGSEA. This CDR3 region has 13 residues. DNA for the CDR3: TGCAGCGTTGGTGGGGGAGCCTCCTACGAGCAGTACTTC. This encodes CSVGGGASYEQYF.

A few counts support this clonotype. The chain has TRBV29-1 and TRBJ2-1; D is undetermined. Looked up from germline, CDR1 is SQVTM and CDR2 is ANQGSEA. V lost 5 bases and J lost 2, with 13 bases in between. CDR3 length equals 14 residues. The CDR3 is CSVRSSGAYNEQFF. In DNA, the CDR3 is TGCAGCGTTCGGTCTAGTGGGGCCTACAATGAGCAGTTCTTC.

This clonotype was observed a handful of times. The chain is built from TRBV9 and TRBJ2-3; D possibly corresponds to TRBD2 (6 bases). Trimming left V 4 bases short and J 2 bases short, with 11 bases between. The CDR3 spans 14 residues. Germline CDR1 and CDR2: SGDLS and YYNGEE. The CDR3 region is CASSPRTTTDTQYF. The CDR3 DNA sequence: TGTGCCAGCAGCCCCCGGACTACCACAGATACGCAGTATTTT.

The table lists this clonotype with many counts. The rearrangement links TRBV14 to TRBJ2-7, with D unclear. The CDR3 has 13 amino acids. Germline CDR1 SGHDN, CDR2 FVKESK. V was pared by 1 base and J by 2 bases, with 6 bases between. The CDR3 DNA sequence: TGTGCCAGCAGCCAAGGTTTAACCTACGAGCAGTACTTC. Translating gives CASSQGLTYEQYF.

The chain employs TRBV5-1 and TRBJ1-5; 7 bases fit TRBD1. Germline V gene data show CDR1 as SGHRS and CDR2 as YFSETQ. V was pared by 5 bases and J by 4 bases, with 6 bases of the junction left unmatched. This CDR3 has 14 residues. The CDR3 is CASSRGDRNQPQHF. The CDR3 DNA is TGCGCCAGCAGTCGAGGGGACAGAAATCAGCCCCAGCATTTT.

This clonotype showed up many times. CDR3 residues: CRGGEGNYGYTF. Here the CDR3 DNA reads TGCAGGGGAGGGGAGGGGAACTATGGCTACACCTTC. The J gene is TRBJ1-2, the V gene TRBV20-1; possible D gene TRBD1, 5 bases. Germline V lookup: CDR1 DFQATT, CDR2 SNEGSKA (reference sequence). The CDR3 consists of 12 residues.

Details on this clonotype: A much larger clone sits a single nucleotide away, making a read error possible. The rearrangement joins TRBV7-6 to TRBJ2-3, with 12 bases fitting TRBD2. CDR1 is SGHVS, CDR2 FNYEAQ, per germline. J lost 1 base, V lost 4 bases, and 0 bases had no gene match. The length of the CDR3 is 15 residues. The CDR3, as DNA: TGTGCCAGCAGCTGGACTAGCGGGGGCACAGATACGCAGTATTTT. Encoded protein: CASSWTSGGTDTQYF.

The chain is built from TRBV15 and TRBJ2-6; 7 nucleotides line up with TRBD1. CDR1 is LNHNV, CDR2 YYDKDF, per germline (reference sequence). The CDR3 spans 19 residues. V lost 2 bases, J lost 0 bases, and 10 bases stayed unmatched. The CDR3 loop reads CATSRPPGQISSGANVLTF. CDR3 coding DNA: TGTGCCACCAGCAGACCTCCGGGACAGATTTCCTCTGGGGCCAACGTCCTGACTTTC.

This clonotype was recorded at least ten times. CDR3 DNA sequence: TGCAGCGTAGAGCGGCCGGGCTTCCGGGAGACCCAGTACTTC. As protein: CSVERPGFRETQYF. The chain couples TRBV29-1 to TRBJ2-5; tentative D call: TRBD2 (5 bases). Trimming took 6 bases from V and 5 from J, leaving 19 bases between them. Germline CDR1 SQVTM, CDR2 ANQGSEA. There are 14 residues in the CDR3. Looking up the rest from reference TRBV29-1 and TRBJ2-5 gives the full variable domain: SAVISQKPSRDICQRGTSLTIQCQVDSQVTMMFWYRQQPGQSLTLIATANQGSEATYESGFVIDKFPISRPNLTFSTLTVSNMSPEDSSIYLCSVERPGFRETQYFGPGTRLLVL.

This clonotype was seen ten or more times. This chain uses TRBV7-6 with TRBJ2-2, with 9 bases fitting TRBD2. J gave up 4 bases and V 5 bases, and 8 bases lay outside the gene matches. Germline values: CDR1 SGHVS, CDR2 FNYEAQ. This CDR3 spans 16 amino acids. CDR3 nucleotide sequence: TGTGCCAGCAGCCCCCGGGGCGGGAGGGCCACCGGGGAGCTGTTTTTT. Translation: CASSPRGGRATGELFF.

The V call is TRBV7-3, the J call TRBJ2-1; D is ambiguous. V lost 3 bases and J 10 bases, leaving 16 bases between the germline ends. Germline CDR1 and CDR2: SGHTA and FQGTGA. CDR3 length equals 14 residues. This chain's CDR3 is CASSFLETTTEQFF. The CDR3 DNA sequence: TGTGCCAGCAGCTTTCTGGAAACTACAACGGAGCAGTTCTTC. Full variable domain (remainder filled in from reference TRBV7-3 and TRBJ2-1): GAGVSQTPSNKVTEKGKYVELRCDPISGHTALYWYRQSLGQGPEFLIYFQGTGAADDSGLPNDRFFAVRPEGSVSTLKIQRTERGDSAVYLCASSFLETTTEQFFGPGTRLTVL.

The sample holds many counts of this clonotype. This chain uses TRBV10-3 with TRBJ2-1; TRBD2 aligns across 9 bases. The V segment lost 2 bases and the J segment 2 bases; nucleotides outside the gene matches: 13. Germline V CDR1 and CDR2: ENHRY, SYGVKD. This CDR3 region has 19 residues. DNA of the CDR3: TGTGCCATCAGTGAGCCGTCAGAGATACTAGCGGGTACCTACAATGAGCAGTTCTTC. Amino acid sequence: CAISEPSEILAGTYNEQFF.

This clonotype was detected only a few times. The chain employs TRBV28 and TRBJ2-1, with D tentatively TRBD2 (6 bases). V lost 3 bases to trimming and J lost 9 bases, with 15 bases between them. The CDR3 contains 14 residues. Germline CDR1 MDHEN, CDR2 SYDVKM. CDR3 loop: CASSFPSGTLEQFF. The CDR3 region has the DNA TGTGCCAGCAGTTTCCCTTCCGGGACTCTTGAGCAGTTCTTC.